This section outlines one T cell receptor beta chain sequence together with its context. The entry originates in a study of T cell changes during pregnancy in multiple sclerosis. Trimming left V 5 bases short and J 8 bases short, with 19 bases between. Germline assignment: CDR1 LNHDA and CDR2 SQIVND (reference sequence). CDR3 length: 15 amino acids. Measured with immunoSEQ multiplex PCR; TCRdb has only the in-frame clones, and not every one. The sample lists around 75,000 clones, around 89% occurring once. The sample in question was peripheral blood, obtained in the first trimester of pregnancy. This TCR was recovered from a female donor in good health, enrolled as a control in a pregnancy study. The genes are TRBV19 and TRBJ2-1, with D tentatively TRBD2 (7 bases). This CDR3 reads CASSVTAGATDEQFF. CDR3 coding DNA: TGTGCCAGTAGTGTAACCGCGGGGGCGACCGATGAGCAGTTCTTC. Filled out from reference TRBV19 and TRBJ2-1, the complete variable domain reads DGGITQSPKYLFRKEGQNVTLSCEQNLNHDAMYWYRQDPGQGLRLIYYSQIVNDFQKGDIAEGYSVSREKKESFPLTVTSAQKNPTAFYLCASSVTAGATDEQFFGPGTRLTVL.